Each of the 9 T cell receptor beta chains below was sequenced from the same sample in a study of blood T cell repertoires in COVID-19. Sequenced by immunoSEQ multiplex PCR; TCRdb stores in-frame clones only, minus some. The data show approximately 34,000 clones, with 75% to 90% seen just once and 9.8% held by the top ten. Sequenced material: peripheral blood. All receptors derive from a human donor in a cohort sampled during active COVID-19.

The table lists this clone with a few counts. CDR3 DNA sequence: TGTGCCAGTAGTATTTTGGAGGGCTCGAGGTATGGCTACACCTTC. This gives the protein CASSILEGSRYGYTF. J is TRBJ1-2 and V is TRBV19; D remains ambiguous. CDR1 and CDR2 from the germline V gene are LNHDA and SQIVND (reference sequence). This CDR3 spans 15 amino acids. Trimming left V 3 bases short and J 5 bases short, with 16 bases between. Full variable domain (missing parts from reference TRBV19 and TRBJ1-2): DGGITQSPKYLFRKEGQNVTLSCEQNLNHDAMYWYRQDPGQGLRLIYYSQIVNDFQKGDIAEGYSVSREKKESFPLTVTSAQKNPTAFYLCASSILEGSRYGYTFGSGTRLTVV.

This clone was picked up a small number of times. The chain carries TRBV9 and TRBJ2-5, with TRBD2 matching 8 bases. Germline CDR1 reads SGDLS; CDR2 reads YYNGEE. Losses at the gene ends were 0 bases for V and 5 bases for J; bases not matched to a gene: 6. The CDR3 spans 15 residues. CDR3 coding DNA: TGTGCCAGCAGCGTAGCAACTAGCGGCTTGGAGACCCAGTACTTC. It translates to CASSVATSGLETQYF.

The chain employs TRBV19 and TRBJ2-3; the D gene is possibly TRBD2 (5 bases). The CDR3 totals 13 residues. Trimming took 1 base from V and 5 from J, leaving 7 bases between them. CDR1 and CDR2 from the germline V gene are LNHDA and SQIVND (reference sequence). Here the CDR3 reads CASSIGRGDTQYF. The DNA for the CDR3 is TGTGCCAGTAGTATAGGACGGGGAGATACGCAGTATTTT.

This clone was detected only once. The chain combines TRBV24-1 with TRBJ2-5, with 10 bases lining up with TRBD2. J gave up 1 base and V 3 bases, and 4 bases lay outside the gene matches. Per the germline V gene, CDR1 is KGHDR and CDR2 is SFDVKD. The CDR3 consists of 16 residues. The CDR3 DNA sequence: TGTGCCACCAGTGATCCCGGGACTAGCGTCCAAGAGACCCAGTACTTC. It is translated as CATSDPGTSVQETQYF.

CDR3 DNA sequence: TGTGCCAGCAGCCTGCTCGGGACTGAAGCTTTCTTT. Its protein is CASSLLGTEAFF. The J gene is TRBJ1-1, the V gene TRBV7-8, with unresolved D. Germline CDR1 is SGHVS and CDR2 is FQNEAQ. The CDR3 is made up of 12 amino acids. Trimming shortened V by 5 bases and J by 5 bases, and 9 bases separated the two germline ends.

This clone was seen only a few times. The chain is built from TRBV5-1 and TRBJ2-1; no definite D call. CDR1 is SGHRS and CDR2 is YFSETQ in the germline V gene. The CDR3 is 18 amino acids. Trimming took 2 bases from V and 0 from J, leaving 18 bases between them. The CDR3 region has the DNA TGCGCCAGCAGCTTAGGCCGGGTCCGGCTTTCCTCCTACAATGAGCAGTTCTTC. This gives the protein CASSLGRVRLSSYNEQFF.

The chain uses TRBV18 and TRBJ2-2, with a tentative D call TRBD1 (5 bases). Between the trimmed V and J ends, which lost 3 bases and 2 bases, there was a span of 10 bases. Germline V CDR1 and CDR2: KGHSH, LQKENI. CDR3 length: 15 residues. The CDR3 coding sequence is TGTGCCAGCTCACCGACCCAGGGAAACACCGGGGAGCTGTTTTTT. This sequence encodes CASSPTQGNTGELFF.

The CDR3 spells CASSLGGYGANVLTF. DNA for the CDR3: TGCGCCAGCAGCTTGGGAGGTTATGGGGCCAACGTCCTGACTTTC. The V and J genes are TRBV5-1 and TRBJ2-6; D is uncertain. This CDR3 is built from 15 residues. Germline-derived CDR1 and CDR2 are SGHRS and YFSETQ. The V and J ends lost 0 bases and 3 bases respectively, with 7 bases between them.

V usage is TRBV24-1 and J usage is TRBJ2-3; D may be TRBD2 (6 bases). V lost 4 bases and J 2 bases, leaving 12 bases between the germline ends. Germline CDR1 and CDR2: KGHDR and SFDVKD. This CDR3 is built from 15 residues. The CDR3 loop reads CATSEAGTPTDTQYF. CDR3 in DNA: TGTGCCACCAGTGAGGCCGGGACTCCCACAGATACGCAGTATTTT.